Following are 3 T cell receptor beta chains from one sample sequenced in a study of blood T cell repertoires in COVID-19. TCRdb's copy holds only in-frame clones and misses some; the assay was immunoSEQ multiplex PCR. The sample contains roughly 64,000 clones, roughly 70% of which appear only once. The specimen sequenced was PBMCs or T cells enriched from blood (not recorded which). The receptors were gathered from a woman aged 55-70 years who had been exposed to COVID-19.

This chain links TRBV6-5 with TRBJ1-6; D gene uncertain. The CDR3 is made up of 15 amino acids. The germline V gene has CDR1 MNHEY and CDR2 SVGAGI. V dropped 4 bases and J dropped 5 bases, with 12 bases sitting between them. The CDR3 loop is CASSSSAVNNSPLHF. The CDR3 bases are TGTGCCAGCAGTTCCTCCGCAGTTAATAATTCACCCCTCCACTTT.

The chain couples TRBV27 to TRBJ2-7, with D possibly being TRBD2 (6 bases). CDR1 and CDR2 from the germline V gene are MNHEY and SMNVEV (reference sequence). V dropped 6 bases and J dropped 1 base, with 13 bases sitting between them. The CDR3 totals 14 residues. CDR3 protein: CASRGGVRSYEQYF. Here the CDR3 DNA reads TGTGCCAGCAGGGGAGGTGTCAGGTCCTACGAGCAGTACTTC.

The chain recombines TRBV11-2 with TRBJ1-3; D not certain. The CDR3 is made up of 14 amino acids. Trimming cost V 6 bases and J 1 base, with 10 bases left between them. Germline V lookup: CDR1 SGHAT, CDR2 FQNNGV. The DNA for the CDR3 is TGTGCCAGCAGTCGGACGGGATCTGGAAACACCATATATTTT. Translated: CASSRTGSGNTIYF.